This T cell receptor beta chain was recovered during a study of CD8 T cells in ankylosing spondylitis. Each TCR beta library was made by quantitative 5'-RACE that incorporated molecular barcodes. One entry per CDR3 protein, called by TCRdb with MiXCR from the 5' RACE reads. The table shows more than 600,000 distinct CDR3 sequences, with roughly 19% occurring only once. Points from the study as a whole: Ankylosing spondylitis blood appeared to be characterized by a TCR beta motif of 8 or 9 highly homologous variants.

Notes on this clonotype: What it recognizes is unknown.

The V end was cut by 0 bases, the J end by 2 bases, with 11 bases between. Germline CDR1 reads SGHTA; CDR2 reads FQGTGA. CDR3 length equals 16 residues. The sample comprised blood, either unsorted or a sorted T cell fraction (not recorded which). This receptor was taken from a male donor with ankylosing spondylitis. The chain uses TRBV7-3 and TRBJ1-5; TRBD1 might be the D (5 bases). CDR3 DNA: TGTGCCAGCAGCTTAACGTTGGGACGGCGCAATCAGCCCCAGCATTTT. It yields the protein CASSLTLGRRNQPQHF.